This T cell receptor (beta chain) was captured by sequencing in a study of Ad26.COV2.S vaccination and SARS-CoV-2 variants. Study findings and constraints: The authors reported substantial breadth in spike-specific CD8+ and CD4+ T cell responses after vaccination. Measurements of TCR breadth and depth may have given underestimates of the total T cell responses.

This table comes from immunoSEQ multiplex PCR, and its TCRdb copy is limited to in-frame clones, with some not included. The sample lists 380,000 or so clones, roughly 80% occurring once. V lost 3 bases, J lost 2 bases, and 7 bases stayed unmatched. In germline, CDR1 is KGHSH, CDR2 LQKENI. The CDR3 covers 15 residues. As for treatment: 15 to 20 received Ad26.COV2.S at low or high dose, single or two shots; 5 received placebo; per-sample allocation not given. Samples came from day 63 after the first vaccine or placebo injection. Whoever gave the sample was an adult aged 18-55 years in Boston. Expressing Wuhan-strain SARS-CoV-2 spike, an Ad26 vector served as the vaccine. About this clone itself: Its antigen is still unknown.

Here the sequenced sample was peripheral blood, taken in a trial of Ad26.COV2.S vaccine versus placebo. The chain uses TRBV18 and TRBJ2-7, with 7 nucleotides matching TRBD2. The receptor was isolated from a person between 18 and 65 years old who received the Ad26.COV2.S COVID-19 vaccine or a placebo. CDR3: CASSPKRDGPYEQYF. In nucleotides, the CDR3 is TGTGCCAGCTCACCCAAGCGGGACGGTCCCTACGAGCAGTACTTC.